This passage covers 26 T cell receptor beta chains from one sample sequenced in a study of CD8+ T cells in alopecia areata. The sample's treatment: oral pan-JAK inhibitor, 5-10 mg twice daily. Following extraction, RNA underwent reverse transcription to cDNA, which served as the sequencing template. Assay: immunoSEQ multiplex PCR; the TCRdb copy retains only in-frame clones and omits some. This sample has fewer than 250,000 clones, with around two fifths found just once. The sample in question was CD4+ T cells sorted from blood, obtained at approximately week 36, from a patient treated with tofacitinib. The receptor set was obtained from a human donor with alopecia areata.

V gene TRBV25-1 combines with J gene TRBJ2-5, with D hard to call. V was shortened by 7 bases and J by 5 bases, with 20 bases between the two germline ends. Germline V CDR1 and CDR2: MGHDK, SYGVNS. The CDR3 sequence is 15 residues long. The CDR3 here is CASIPDRFGHETQYF. CDR3 coding DNA: TGTGCCAGCATTCCGGACCGATTCGGGCATGAGACCCAGTACTTC.

The chain links TRBV7-2 to TRBJ1-1; no clear D gene. V was shortened by 5 bases and J by 0 bases, with 16 bases between the two germline ends. The CDR3 consists of 16 residues. CDR1 and CDR2 from the germline V gene are SGHTA and FQGNSA. DNA of the CDR3: TGTGCCAGCAGCAAAGCGAGGCACAGAATGAACACTGAAGCTTTCTTT. It translates to CASSKARHRMNTEAFF.

The chain is built from TRBV7-2 and TRBJ2-5; D might be TRBD2 (6 bases). This CDR3 spans 12 amino acids. Germline V gene lookup returns CDR1 SGHTA and CDR2 FQGNSA. Trimming shortened V by 5 bases and J by 2 bases, and 6 bases separated the two germline ends. The CDR3 here is CASSREQETQYF. The CDR3 DNA is TGTGCCAGCAGCCGGGAGCAAGAGACCCAGTACTTC.

This clone was found a few times. The V call is TRBV19, the J call TRBJ1-5; 8 bases are a match to TRBD1. The CDR3 totals 15 residues. Germline V gene data show CDR1 as LNHDA and CDR2 as SQIVND (reference sequence). J lost 10 bases, V lost 4 bases, and 12 bases had no gene match. This CDR3 reads CASSTGQVPSLPQHF. The CDR3, as DNA: TGTGCCAGTAGTACGGGACAGGTCCCTTCCCTACCCCAGCATTTT.

This chain links TRBV4-2 with TRBJ1-2; no reliable D call. Germline assignment: CDR1 LGHNA and CDR2 YNFKEQ. V gave up 0 bases and J gave up 4 bases, with 18 bases separating them. The CDR3 is 17 residues long. Here the CDR3 DNA reads TGTGCCAGCAGCCAAGAGTGGTCCCAGGAATGGCCCTATGGCTACACCTTC. Its translation: CASSQEWSQEWPYGYTF.

The chain couples TRBV4-3 to TRBJ1-4, with D perhaps matching TRBD1 (6 bases). Trimming took off 0 bases at V and 9 bases at J, with 11 bases between the two ends. This CDR3 region has 14 residues. CDR1 LGHNA and CDR2 YSLEER come from the germline V gene. CDR3 amino acids: CASSQEVRGQKLFF. The CDR3 DNA follows: TGCGCCAGCAGCCAAGAAGTACGGGGGCAAAAACTGTTTTTT.

V usage is TRBV5-1 and J usage is TRBJ2-3; the match to TRBD1 covers 9 bases. Germline trimming cut 0 bases from V and 2 bases from J; bases unmatched to any gene: 10. CDR3 length equals 18 residues. Germline V gives CDR1 SGHRS, CDR2 YFSETQ. The CDR3 region is CASSLEAGTGKNTDTQYF. The CDR3 nucleotides are TGCGCCAGCAGCTTGGAGGCCGGGACAGGGAAGAACACAGATACGCAGTATTTT.

The rearrangement links TRBV29-1 to TRBJ1-1; no reliable D call. Germline V gene data show CDR1 as SQVTM and CDR2 as ANQGSEA. This CDR3 is built from 15 residues. The V gene lost 7 bases and the J gene lost 0 bases, with 18 bases spanning the gap. This CDR3 is CSAGRYYSMNTEAFF. Here the CDR3 DNA reads TGCAGCGCCGGACGCTACTACTCCATGAACACTGAAGCTTTCTTT.

This clone was seen many times. The chain carries TRBV15 and TRBJ1-2; D uncertain. Per germline, CDR1 LNHNV and CDR2 YYDKDF (reference sequence). V lost 5 bases and J 4 bases, leaving 14 bases between the germline ends. The length of the CDR3 is 14 residues. CDR3 DNA: TGTGCCACCAGCGGTAGACATCCCTCCTATGGCTACACCTTC. This encodes CATSGRHPSYGYTF.

This clone was observed a handful of times. The gene calls are TRBV30 and TRBJ2-2, with 10 bases matching TRBD2. The CDR3 spans 15 residues. Germline V gives CDR1 GTSNPN, CDR2 SVGIG (reference sequence). J was trimmed by 10 bases and V by 3 bases; bases with no gene match: 11. CDR3 region: CAWRPTSGNGEELFF. In nucleotides, the CDR3 is TGTGCCTGGAGGCCTACTAGCGGGAATGGTGAGGAGCTGTTTTTT.

The V gene is TRBV10-3, the J gene TRBJ2-5; 14 bases map to TRBD2. The germline V gene encodes CDR1 ENHRY and CDR2 SYGVKD. J lost 5 bases, V lost 6 bases, and 11 bases had no gene match. The CDR3 runs to 17 residues. CDR3 sequence: CAIRDPGLAGDRETQYF. The DNA for the CDR3 is TGTGCCATCAGAGACCCGGGACTAGCGGGAGATCGGGAGACCCAGTACTTC.

This clone was detected once. This sequence joins TRBV29-1 and TRBJ2-7; TRBD1 might be the D (6 bases). The V end lost 7 bases, the J end lost 0 bases, and 10 bases lay between the germline ends. Germline lookup yields CDR1 SQVTM and CDR2 ANQGSEA. This CDR3 is 12 amino acids long. CDR3 in DNA: TGCAGCGCCACAGGGAGCTCCTACGAGCAGTACTTC. Its translation: CSATGSSYEQYF.

The V gene is TRBV30, the J gene TRBJ2-1; no clear D. There are 11 residues in the CDR3. The V end was cut by 2 bases, the J end by 7 bases, with 6 bases between. Germline CDR1 is GTSNPN and CDR2 is SVGIG (reference sequence). In nucleotides, the CDR3 is TGTGCCTGGAGTTTTAAAAATGAGCAGTTCTTC. Its translation: CAWSFKNEQFF.

The gene calls are TRBV20-1 and TRBJ1-1; 9 nucleotides agree with TRBD1. CDR1 is DFQATT and CDR2 is SNEGSKA in the germline V gene (reference sequence). CDR3 length equals 11 residues. The CDR3, as DNA: TGCAGCAACAGGGGGCCCACTGAAGCTTTCTTT. Translating it yields CSNRGPTEAFF.

This clone was observed once. The V and J genes are TRBV5-4 and TRBJ1-4; D remains unclear. Per the germline V gene, CDR1 is SGHNT and CDR2 is YYREEE (reference sequence). CDR3 length: 16 residues. Trimming left V 4 bases short and J 0 bases short, with 13 bases between. The CDR3 loop reads CASSPSLTTTNEKLFF. The DNA of the CDR3 is TGTGCCAGCAGCCCCTCCCTCACGACAACTAATGAAAAACTGTTTTTT.

The V gene is TRBV30, the J gene TRBJ2-1; the D is unclear. There are 11 residues in the CDR3. CDR1 is GTSNPN and CDR2 is SVGIG in the germline V gene (reference sequence). Trimming removed 2 bases at V and 9 bases at J, with 8 bases between. CDR3 sequence: CAWSPAAEQFF. The CDR3 coding sequence is TGTGCCTGGAGTCCGGCGGCTGAGCAGTTCTTC.

The chain recombines TRBV6-5 with TRBJ2-1; possible D gene TRBD2, 6 bases. Germline-derived CDR1 and CDR2 are MNHEY and SVGAGI. Trimming removed 4 bases from V and 9 bases from J, with 22 bases in between. The CDR3 sequence is 16 residues long. The chain's CDR3 is CASSSLAGTPSSEQFF. The CDR3 coding sequence is TGTGCCAGCAGTTCTTTAGCCGGGACTCCCTCCTCTGAGCAGTTCTTC.

This clone was seen more than once but under ten times. This chain connects TRBV19 to TRBJ2-1, with D unclear. With 6 bases removed from V and 6 bases from J, the gap between germline ends came to 6 bases. The CDR3 runs to 11 residues. CDR1 is LNHDA and CDR2 is SQIVND in the germline V gene (reference sequence). The CDR3 bases are TGTGCCAGTAGCCCTGGCAATGAGCAGTTCTTC. Protein sequence: CASSPGNEQFF.

This chain uses TRBV29-1 with TRBJ2-7, with D perhaps TRBD1 (5 bases). V was clipped by 4 bases and J by 5 bases, with 15 bases between them. The germline V gene has CDR1 SQVTM and CDR2 ANQGSEA. There are 13 residues in the CDR3. CDR3 protein: CSVGTGSSHEQYF. The CDR3 DNA reads TGCAGCGTTGGAACAGGTAGTTCCCACGAGCAGTACTTC.

This clone was seen ten or more times. The chain combines TRBV7-3 with TRBJ2-3; 7 positions match TRBD2. The CDR3 runs to 15 residues. Trimming at V came to 3 bases and at J to 1 base, leaving 4 bases not matched to a gene. In germline, CDR1 is SGHTA, CDR2 FQGTGA. This chain's CDR3 is CASSFGGRGTDTQYF. For the CDR3, the DNA is TGTGCCAGCAGCTTTGGCGGGAGAGGCACAGATACGCAGTATTTT.

V and J are TRBV27 and TRBJ2-1, with 8 bases lining up with TRBD2. The CDR3 is made up of 17 amino acids. Germline V gene data show CDR1 as MNHEY and CDR2 as SMNVEV (reference sequence). The CDR3 sequence is CATREGLRGRSYNEQFF. CDR3 in DNA: TGTGCTACACGGGAGGGTTTACGGGGACGCTCCTACAATGAGCAGTTCTTC.

The rearrangement uses TRBV10-3 and TRBJ1-2; D gene uncertain. V lost 2 bases, J lost 4 bases, and 5 bases lay in between. CDR3 length: 12 amino acids. Germline V gives CDR1 ENHRY, CDR2 SYGVKD. DNA of the CDR3: TGTGCCATCAGTGAGAGCGGCTATGGCTACACCTTC. It yields the protein CAISESGYGYTF.

V usage is TRBV11-2 and J usage is TRBJ2-7, with D possibly matching TRBD1 (5 bases). Germline-derived CDR1 and CDR2 are SGHAT and FQNNGV. The CDR3 is 13 residues long. V was trimmed by 5 bases and J by 2 bases, leaving 10 bases between them. The CDR3 is CASSVGQTYEQYF. CDR3 bases: TGTGCCAGCAGCGTCGGACAAACCTACGAGCAGTACTTC.

This clone was picked up a small number of times. This chain uses TRBV2 with TRBJ2-1, with D possibly matching TRBD1 (5 bases). The V end lost 4 bases, the J end lost 10 bases, and 11 bases lay between the germline ends. CDR3 length: 12 amino acids. The V gene's germline CDR1 is SNHLY and CDR2 FYNNEI. CDR3 sequence reads: CASSVGVSEQFF. DNA of the CDR3: TGTGCCAGCAGTGTAGGGGTCAGCGAGCAGTTCTTC.

This clone was detected only a few times. This chain links TRBV19 with TRBJ2-5; 11 nucleotides match TRBD1. This CDR3 spans 14 amino acids. Germline CDR1 and CDR2: LNHDA and SQIVND (reference sequence). The V and J ends lost 4 bases and 5 bases, in that order; junction bases with no gene match: 3. The CDR3 region is CASSTDRGRETQYF. Written as DNA, the CDR3 is TGTGCCAGTAGTACGGACAGGGGGCGGGAGACCCAGTACTTC. The full variable domain, rest sourced from reference TRBV19 and TRBJ2-5, is DGGITQSPKYLFRKEGQNVTLSCEQNLNHDAMYWYRQDPGQGLRLIYYSQIVNDFQKGDIAEGYSVSREKKESFPLTVTSAQKNPTAFYLCASSTDRGRETQYFGPGTRLLVL.

The gene calls are TRBV2 and TRBJ1-1, with D unresolved. CDR1 and CDR2 (germline): SNHLY, FYNNEI. CDR3 size: 11 residues. V gave up 5 bases and J gave up 5 bases, with 6 bases separating them. In DNA, the CDR3 is TGTGCCAGCAGTCCCCAGACTGAAGCTTTCTTT. Its protein is CASSPQTEAFF. The entire variable domain, with the rest obtained from reference TRBV2 and TRBJ1-1, is as follows: EPEVTQTPSHQVTQMGQEVILRCVPISNHLYFYWYRQILGQKVEFLVSFYNNEISEKSEIFDDQFSVERPDGSNFTLKIRSTKLEDSAMYFCASSPQTEAFFGQGTRLTVV.